This T cell receptor beta chain derives from a study of response to subunit inactivated influenza vaccine. This clonotype was recorded at least ten times. TCRdb reprocessed the RT-PCR reads with MiXCR, giving one entry per CDR3 protein. In the table there are under 200,000 distinct CDR3 sequences, over 9.5% of which are singletons. The same data also went into a second study, on T cells expressing NK-cell markers. As that study records: The cDNA for TCR beta came from 5'RACE template switching with UMIs. In several experiments, an anti-gamma-delta TCR antibody restricted sorting to alpha-beta TCR T cells. In five or six donors, dominant NKG2C+ clonotypes were roughly 1.0-8% of CD8+ T cells.

The sample here was CD8+ T cells sorted from PBMCs, taken 11 to 12 days after vaccination. This sequence was found in a man aged 45-65 years who received an inactivated influenza vaccine.

For the CDR3, the DNA is TGTGCCAGCAGCCAAGGCGCCGAGGAGCAGTACTTC. Translating gives CASSQGAEEQYF. The V and J genes are TRBV4-2 and TRBJ2-7; D not certain. CDR3 size: 12 residues. CDR1 and CDR2 from the germline V gene are LGHNA and YNFKEQ. V was pared by 1 base and J by 7 bases, with 8 bases between.